The sequence of this TCR beta chain was determined in a study of blood T cells in healthy people across ages. The donors, healthy Caucasians from Russia, were aged roughly 6 to 95. The authors ran a second PCR of about 6 to 12 cycles using a sample-barcoded 5' primer and a J-beta primer mix. TCRdb re-derived calls from the 5' RACE reads in MiXCR, one entry per CDR3 protein. The sample has about a million distinct CDR3 sequences, 35% to 45% seen once. The CDR3 spans 15 residues. V lost 0 bases to trimming and J lost 3 bases, with 12 bases between them. The V gene's germline CDR1 is MGHRA and CDR2 YSYEKL.

The V gene is TRBV4-1, the J gene TRBJ2-7; D possibly corresponds to TRBD1 (6 bases). The sequencing input was blood. The origin of this receptor is a man in his late teens or twenties in good health. In DNA form, the CDR3 reads TGCGCCAGCAGCCAAGAGAAGACAGGCCTCTACGAGCAGTACTTC. Its protein product is CASSQEKTGLYEQYF.